This entry is about one T cell receptor beta chain. Antigen: not known. The time point: pre-sensitization, week 0. The treatment is: therapeutic diphenylcyclopropenone sensitization with weekly scalp DPC. Unseparated into fractions, whole blood served as the source from which total RNA was extracted. The sample belongs to a study of human T cells and chemical hapten exposure. In the study overall: Patch testing placed 0.01% DPC on the upper back, with readings at 6 days. Small differences in pooled library volume mainly drove the variation in TCR yields per sample.

Each CDR3 protein gets one entry after TCRdb re-called the RACE reads with MiXCR. Found here are about 50,000 distinct CDR3 sequences, 9.5% to 10% of them singletons; the top ten hold roughly a tenth. This CDR3 is 13 amino acids long. V was cut by 4 bases and J by 2 bases, with 12 bases left in between. Germline CDR1 is SQVTM and CDR2 is ANQGSEA. Study conclusions and caveats: Having alopecia, donors may respond immunologically unlike healthy people.

The genes are TRBV29-1 and TRBJ2-7, with D perhaps matching TRBD1 or TRBD2 (5 bases each). The specimen comprised whole blood, sampled in connection with sensitization to the hapten diphenylcyclopropenone (DPC). The clonotype originates from a woman under 40 with alopecia areata. Some clones in this sample may be carry-over from other donors' samples. This CDR3 is CSVVPGPAYEQYF. The DNA for the CDR3 is TGCAGCGTTGTTCCGGGGCCAGCCTACGAGCAGTACTTC.